These 11 T cell receptor beta chains came from one sample sequenced in a study of T-cell reconstitution after alpha-beta-depleted transplantation in children. Unique molecular identifiers tagged the TCRbeta library. TCRdb used MiXCR to reprocess the PCR reads, holding one entry per CDR3 protein. Of roughly 160,000 distinct CDR3 sequences detected, 11% appear once; the ten largest clones hold less than 15%. Sequenced here: PBMCs, sampled before TCRalphabeta/CD19-depleted stem cell transplant. These receptor sequences come from a boy between 2 and 10 years old with acute myeloid leukemia, due to receive a stem cell transplant.

This clonotype was seen repeatedly, ten times or more. CDR3 DNA: TGTGCCAGCAGTGACAGGGGTCTAAGGGACACCTTC. Translated: CASSDRGLRDTF. The genes are TRBV12-3 or TRBV12-4 and TRBJ1-2; TRBD1 matches 8 bases. The CDR3 contains 12 residues. Germline trimming cut 5 bases from V and 12 bases from J; bases unmatched to any gene: 8.

This clonotype was seen many times. J is TRBJ2-7 and V is TRBV28; no reliable D call. Germline CDR1 MDHEN, CDR2 SYDVKM. V lost 4 bases and J 4 bases, leaving 8 bases between the germline ends. This CDR3 has 12 residues. The CDR3 is CASSSARYEQYF. The CDR3 DNA reads as TGTGCCAGCAGTTCCGCTAGGTACGAGCAGTACTTC.

The gene calls are TRBV11-2 and TRBJ2-1; 9 bases line up with TRBD1. J gave up 8 bases and V 2 bases, and 10 bases lay outside the gene matches. CDR1 and CDR2 (germline): SGHAT, FQNNGV. The CDR3 runs 16 residues. The CDR3 DNA is TGTGCCAGCAGCTTATTGGGACAGGGTTTGGTGGATGAGCAGTTCTTC. Translated, it gives CASSLLGQGLVDEQFF. Variable domain in full (rest from reference TRBV11-2 and TRBJ2-1): EAGVAQSPRYKIIEKRQSVAFWCNPISGHATLYWYQQILGQGPKLLIQFQNNGVVDDSQLPKDRFSAERLKGVDSTLKIQPAKLEDSAVYLCASSLLGQGLVDEQFFGPGTRLTVL.

The gene calls are TRBV4-2 and TRBJ1-4; no firm D call. Germline CDR1 and CDR2: LGHNA and YNFKEQ. This CDR3 has 12 amino acids. Trimming stripped 0 bases from V and 8 bases from J, with 4 bases between. CDR3 protein: CASSQDGEKLFF. DNA for the CDR3: TGTGCCAGCAGCCAAGATGGGGAAAAACTGTTTTTT.

This clonotype was seen ten or more times. CDR3 nucleotides: TGCAGTGCTAAAACGGACAGGGAGGCCGATAATTCACCCCTCCACTTT. Its translation: CSAKTDREADNSPLHF. This chain joins TRBV20-1 and TRBJ1-6, with TRBD1 matching over 8 bases. The CDR3 extends over 16 amino acids. Germline CDR1 DFQATT, CDR2 SNEGSKA (reference sequence). After removal of 4 bases from V and 5 bases from J, the junction contained 10 bases not matched to a gene.

There are many counts of this clonotype. V usage is TRBV11-1 and J usage is TRBJ2-3, with D perhaps TRBD2 (5 bases). Germline V gene lookup returns CDR1 SGHAT and CDR2 FQDESV (reference sequence). The length of the CDR3 is 18 residues. With 5 bases removed from V and 0 bases from J, the gap between germline ends came to 21 bases. The CDR3 reads CASSGRKASYFSTDTQYF. For the CDR3, the DNA is TGTGCCAGCAGCGGGAGAAAAGCTTCCTACTTTAGCACAGATACGCAGTATTTT.

This clonotype was recorded at least ten times. This rearrangement joins TRBV4-1 to TRBJ2-1; D remains unclear. The CDR3 has 15 residues. Germline-derived CDR1 and CDR2 are MGHRA and YSYEKL. V was clipped by 1 base and J by 0 bases, with 7 bases between them. CDR3 sequence (DNA): TGCGCCAGCAGCCAAGGCGGCAACTCCTACAATGAGCAGTTCTTC. It is translated as CASSQGGNSYNEQFF.

This clonotype was seen at least ten times. CDR3 protein: CASSVDPSSHEQFF. DNA for the CDR3: TGTGCCAGCAGTGTAGACCCTTCTAGTCATGAGCAGTTCTTC. The chain joins TRBV6-1 to TRBJ2-1; unclear D gene. Per germline, CDR1 MNHNS and CDR2 SASEGT. V gave up 4 bases and J gave up 8 bases, with 15 bases separating them. The CDR3 is 14 residues long.

This clonotype was observed many times. The rearrangement joins TRBV20-1 to TRBJ1-1, with 7 bases that match TRBD1. Germline V CDR1 and CDR2: DFQATT, SNEGSKA (reference sequence). With 6 bases clipped from V and 3 bases from J, the junction kept 10 bases outside the gene matches. The CDR3 is 14 residues long. CDR3 amino acids: CSAVGQDGYTEAFF. The CDR3 bases are TGCAGTGCGGTAGGACAGGACGGGTACACTGAAGCTTTCTTT.

This clonotype was picked up many times. This sequence joins TRBV4-1 and TRBJ1-3; D unclear. The CDR3 loop spans 16 amino acids. Germline assignment: CDR1 MGHRA and CDR2 YSYEKL. The germline V and J ends were trimmed by 1 base and 0 bases, with 10 bases remaining between them. Here the CDR3 reads CASSQVVGFSGNTIYF. The CDR3 nucleotides read TGCGCCAGCAGCCAAGTAGTCGGTTTCTCTGGAAACACCATATATTTT.

This clonotype was observed many times. V gene TRBV7-9 combines with J gene TRBJ2-3; D gene unclear. The germline V gene has CDR1 SEHNR and CDR2 FQNEAQ (reference sequence). V was pared by 1 base and J by 5 bases, with 7 bases between. The CDR3 is 13 residues long. CDR3: CASSLVGLDTQYF. The CDR3 region has the DNA TGTGCCAGCAGCTTAGTTGGCCTAGATACGCAGTATTTT.